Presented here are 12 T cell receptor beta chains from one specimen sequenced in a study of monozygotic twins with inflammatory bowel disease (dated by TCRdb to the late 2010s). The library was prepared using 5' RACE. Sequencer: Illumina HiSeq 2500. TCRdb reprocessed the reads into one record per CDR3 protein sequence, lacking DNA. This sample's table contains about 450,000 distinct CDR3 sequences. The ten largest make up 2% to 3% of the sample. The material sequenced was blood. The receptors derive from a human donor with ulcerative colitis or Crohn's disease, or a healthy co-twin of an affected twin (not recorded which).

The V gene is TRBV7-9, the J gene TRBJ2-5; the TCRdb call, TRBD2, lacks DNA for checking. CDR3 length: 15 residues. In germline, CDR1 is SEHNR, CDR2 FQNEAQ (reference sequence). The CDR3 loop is CASSDAGPFGETQYF.

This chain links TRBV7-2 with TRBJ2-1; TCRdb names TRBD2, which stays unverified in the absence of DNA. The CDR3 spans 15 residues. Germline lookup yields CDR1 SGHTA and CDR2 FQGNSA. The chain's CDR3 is CASSRGLADYNEQFF.

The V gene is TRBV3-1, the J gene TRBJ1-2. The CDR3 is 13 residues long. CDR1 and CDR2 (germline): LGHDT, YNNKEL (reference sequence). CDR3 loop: CASRPSAFYGYTF.

This CDR3 is CASSLDVAEKLFF. The chain employs TRBV5-1 and TRBJ1-4. CDR1 SGHRS and CDR2 YFSETQ come from the germline V gene. The CDR3 runs 13 residues.

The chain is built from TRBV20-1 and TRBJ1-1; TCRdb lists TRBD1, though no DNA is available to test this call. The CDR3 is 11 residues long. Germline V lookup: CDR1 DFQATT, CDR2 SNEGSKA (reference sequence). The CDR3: CSALGGGRAFF.

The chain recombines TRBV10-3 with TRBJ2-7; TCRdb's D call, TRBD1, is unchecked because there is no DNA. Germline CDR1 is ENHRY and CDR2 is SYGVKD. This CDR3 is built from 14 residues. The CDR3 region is CAISKGGGSYEQYF.

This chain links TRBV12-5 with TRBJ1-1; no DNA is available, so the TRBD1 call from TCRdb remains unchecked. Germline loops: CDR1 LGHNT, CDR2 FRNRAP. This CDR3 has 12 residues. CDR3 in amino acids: CASGSDRAQAFF.

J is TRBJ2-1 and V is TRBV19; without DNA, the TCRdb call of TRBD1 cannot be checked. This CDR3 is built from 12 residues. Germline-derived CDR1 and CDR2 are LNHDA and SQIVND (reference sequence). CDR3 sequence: CASSTTVNEQFF.

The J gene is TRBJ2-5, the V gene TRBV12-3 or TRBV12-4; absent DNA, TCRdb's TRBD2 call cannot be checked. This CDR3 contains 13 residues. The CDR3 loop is CASSFGGEGTQYF.

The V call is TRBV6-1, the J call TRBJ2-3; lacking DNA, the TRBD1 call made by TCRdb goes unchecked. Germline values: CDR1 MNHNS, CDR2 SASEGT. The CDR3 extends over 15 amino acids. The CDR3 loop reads CASSARRDHTDTQYF.

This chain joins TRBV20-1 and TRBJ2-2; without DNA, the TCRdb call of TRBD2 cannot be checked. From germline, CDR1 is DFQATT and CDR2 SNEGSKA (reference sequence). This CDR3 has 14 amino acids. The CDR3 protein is CSASRSGTVGELFF.

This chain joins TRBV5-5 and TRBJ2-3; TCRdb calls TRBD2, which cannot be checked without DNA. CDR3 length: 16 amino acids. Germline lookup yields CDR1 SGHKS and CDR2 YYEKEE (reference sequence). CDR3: CASSSRERGMIDTQYF.